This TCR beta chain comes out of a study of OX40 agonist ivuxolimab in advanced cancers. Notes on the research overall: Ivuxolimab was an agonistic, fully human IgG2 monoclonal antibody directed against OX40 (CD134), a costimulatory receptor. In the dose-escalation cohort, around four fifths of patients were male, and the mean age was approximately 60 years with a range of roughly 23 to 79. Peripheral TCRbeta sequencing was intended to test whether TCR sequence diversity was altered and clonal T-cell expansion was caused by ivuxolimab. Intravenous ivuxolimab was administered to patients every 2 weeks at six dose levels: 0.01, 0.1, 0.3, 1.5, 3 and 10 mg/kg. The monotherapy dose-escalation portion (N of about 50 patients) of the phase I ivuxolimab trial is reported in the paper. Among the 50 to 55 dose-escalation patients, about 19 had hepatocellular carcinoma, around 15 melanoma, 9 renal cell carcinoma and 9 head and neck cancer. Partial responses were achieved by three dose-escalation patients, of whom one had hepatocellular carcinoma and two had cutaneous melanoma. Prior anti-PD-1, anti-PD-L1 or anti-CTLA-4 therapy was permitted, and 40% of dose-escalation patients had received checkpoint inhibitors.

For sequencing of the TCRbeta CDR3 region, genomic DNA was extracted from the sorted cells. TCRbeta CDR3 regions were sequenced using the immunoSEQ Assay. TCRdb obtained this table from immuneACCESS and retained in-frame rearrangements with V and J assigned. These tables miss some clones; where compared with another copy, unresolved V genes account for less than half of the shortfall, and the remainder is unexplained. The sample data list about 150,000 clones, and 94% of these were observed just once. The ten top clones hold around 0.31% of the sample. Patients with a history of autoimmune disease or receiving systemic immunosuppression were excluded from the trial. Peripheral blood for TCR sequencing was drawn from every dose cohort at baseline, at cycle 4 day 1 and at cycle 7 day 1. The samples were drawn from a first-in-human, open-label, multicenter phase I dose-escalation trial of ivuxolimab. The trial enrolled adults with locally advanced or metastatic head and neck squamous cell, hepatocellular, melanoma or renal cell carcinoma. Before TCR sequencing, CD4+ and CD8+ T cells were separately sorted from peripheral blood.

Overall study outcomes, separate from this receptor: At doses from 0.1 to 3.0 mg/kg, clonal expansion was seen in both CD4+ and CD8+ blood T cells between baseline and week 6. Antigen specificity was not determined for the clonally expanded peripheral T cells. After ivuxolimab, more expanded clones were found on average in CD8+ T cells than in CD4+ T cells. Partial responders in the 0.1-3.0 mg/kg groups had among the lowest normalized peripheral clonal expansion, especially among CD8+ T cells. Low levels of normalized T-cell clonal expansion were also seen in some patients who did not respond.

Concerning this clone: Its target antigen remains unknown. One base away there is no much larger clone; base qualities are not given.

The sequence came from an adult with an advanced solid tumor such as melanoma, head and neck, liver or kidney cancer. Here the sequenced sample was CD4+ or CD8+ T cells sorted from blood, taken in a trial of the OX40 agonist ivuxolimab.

The DNA sequence is as follows: TGTGCCAGCAGCCAAGGACAGGGAGATCAGCCCCAGCATTTT. Its protein product is CASSQGQGDQPQHF. The sequence is built from TRBV5-4 and TRBJ1-5; the junction holds 8 bases that match TRBD1. The CDR3 sequence holds 14 residues, the cysteine and phenylalanine included. Only CDR3 DNA remains: 42 bases, in frame from the first base. The germline V and J ends show losses of 4 bases and 5 bases respectively, and no gene match explains 5 bases of the junction. CDR1 and CDR2, looked up from the germline V gene (reference sequence), are SGHNT and YYREEE.